This T cell receptor (beta chain) stems from a study of blood T cell repertoires in COVID-19. Only in-frame clones appear in the TCRdb table, and some are missing; sequencing was by immunoSEQ multiplex PCR. Here the sample spans more than 60,000 clones, around 90% being singletons. The V gene lost 2 bases and the J gene lost 0 bases, with 20 bases spanning the gap. This CDR3 comprises 19 residues. Germline V gene data show CDR1 as SGHTA and CDR2 as FQGNSA. The source of this sequence is a human donor in a cohort sampled during active COVID-19. Sample: peripheral blood. The V gene is TRBV7-2, the J gene TRBJ1-3; no clear D. The CDR3 DNA is TGTGCCAGCAGCTTACCCCGCACACAGTCTACCCTCTCTGGAAACACCATATATTTT. Translating gives CASSLPRTQSTLSGNTIYF.